The 22 T cell receptor beta chains below come from one sample, sequenced in a study of immune characterization of retroperitoneal liposarcoma. TCRdb re-derived calls from the PCR reads in MiXCR, one entry per CDR3 protein. The table has several thousand distinct CDR3 sequences, over 25% seen once. Sample: blood. These receptors were collected from a male donor with retroperitoneal liposarcoma.

This clonotype was seen more than once but under ten times. The CDR3 DNA is TGTGCCAGCAGCCACCTACATCTAGCCAACACTGAAGCTTTCTTT. Encoded protein: CASSHLHLANTEAFF. The chain carries TRBV14 and TRBJ1-1, with D hard to call. V lost 3 bases to trimming and J lost 2 bases, with 13 bases between them. The CDR3 consists of 15 residues. CDR1 is SGHDN, CDR2 FVKESK, per germline.

This clonotype was counted only a few times. The chain employs TRBV5-8 and TRBJ1-1; D is possibly TRBD1 (5 bases). Trimming left V 7 bases short and J 4 bases short, with 23 bases between. Germline V CDR1 and CDR2: SGHTS, YDEGEE. The CDR3 totals 16 residues. The CDR3 DNA reads TGTGCCAGCCGCCCCAAATTATCCGGGAGGGGCACTGAAGCTTTCTTT. Translated: CASRPKLSGRGTEAFF.

This clonotype was counted between two and nine times. The rearrangement joins TRBV6-1 to TRBJ2-7; D may be TRBD1 (6 bases). The V gene's germline CDR1 is MNHNS and CDR2 SASEGT. V was cut by 6 bases and J by 2 bases, with 17 bases left in between. The CDR3 sequence is 15 residues long. The CDR3 nucleotides are TGTGCCAGCAGCACCAAGGGGGACGCAGCCTACGAGCAGTACTTC. Protein sequence: CASSTKGDAAYEQYF.

This clonotype was recorded a few times. The J gene is TRBJ2-1, the V gene TRBV7-2, with D possibly matching TRBD1 (5 bases). V dropped 2 bases and J dropped 7 bases, with 12 bases sitting between them. Germline-derived CDR1 and CDR2 are SGHTA and FQGNSA. The CDR3 covers 14 residues. The CDR3 reads CASSLSRGLNEQFF. The CDR3 DNA reads TGTGCCAGCAGCTTATCAAGGGGTTTAAATGAGCAGTTCTTC.

There are a few counts of this clonotype. The V and J genes are TRBV6-1 and TRBJ2-7; 7 nucleotides line up with TRBD1. From germline, CDR1 is MNHNS and CDR2 SASEGT. The trim removed 8 bases at V and 0 bases at J, leaving 7 bases unmatched. The CDR3 length is 14 residues. CDR3 protein: CASRDSYSSYEQYF. The CDR3 bases are TGTGCCAGCCGGGACAGCTATAGCTCCTACGAGCAGTACTTC.

The chain couples TRBV27 to TRBJ2-2; 10 bases line up with TRBD2. Trimming cost V 6 bases and J 5 bases; bases outside gene matches: 3. Germline lookup yields CDR1 MNHEY and CDR2 SMNVEV (reference sequence). CDR3 length: 14 residues. The CDR3 spells CASRIAGGTGELFF. DNA for the CDR3: TGTGCCAGCAGAATAGCGGGAGGTACCGGGGAGCTGTTTTTT.

This chain connects TRBV20-1 to TRBJ2-1; no firm D call. Judging by the DNA end, TRBJ2-7 fits better; the J call may be wrong. Looked up from germline, CDR1 is DFQATT and CDR2 is SNEGSKA (reference sequence). The CDR3 covers 11 residues. The CDR3 DNA sequence: TGCAGTGCGGGTATCGCCTACGAGCAGTACTTC. Protein: CSAGIAYEQYF.

This clonotype was observed many times. This chain joins TRBV6-6 and TRBJ1-5; no clear D. Germline assignment: CDR1 MNHNY and CDR2 SVGAGI (reference sequence). V lost 4 bases, J lost 0 bases, and 7 bases lay in between. The CDR3 loop spans 14 amino acids. CDR3 coding DNA: TGTGCCAGCAGTTCGTCAGATAGCAATCAGCCCCAGCATTTT. Residues: CASSSSDSNQPQHF.

V is TRBV6-6 and J is TRBJ1-5; a weak D match, TRBD1 (6 bases). The germline V gene has CDR1 MNHNY and CDR2 SVGAGI (reference sequence). The CDR3 is 15 residues long. Between the trimmed V and J ends, which lost 8 bases and 2 bases, there was a span of 16 bases. This CDR3 reads CASGGGATGNQPQHF. In DNA, the CDR3 is TGTGCCAGCGGGGGGGGGGCTACGGGCAATCAGCCCCAGCATTTT.

The chain recombines TRBV7-3 with TRBJ2-7; TRBD1 agrees at 7 bases. Germline lookup yields CDR1 SGHTA and CDR2 FQGTGA. V shed 4 bases, J shed 3 bases, and the junction held 9 bases outside the gene matches. The CDR3 is 15 amino acids. The DNA for the CDR3 is TGTGCCAGCAGCTCAGGTCCGGGACAGTACTACGAGCAGTACTTC. It yields the protein CASSSGPGQYYEQYF.

This clonotype was observed many times. V is TRBV7-2 and J is TRBJ2-1; D is unresolved. CDR1 SGHTA and CDR2 FQGNSA come from the germline V gene. Trimming removed 1 base at V and 7 bases at J, with 14 bases between. This CDR3 is 15 amino acids long. The CDR3: CASSLVRNVGNEQFF. The CDR3 DNA reads TGTGCCAGCAGCTTAGTCAGGAACGTGGGGAATGAGCAGTTCTTC. The full variable domain, with the rest looked up from reference TRBV7-2 and TRBJ2-1, is GAGVSQSPSNKVTEKGKDVELRCDPISGHTALYWYRQSLGQGLEFLIYFQGNSAPDKSGLPSDRFSAERTGGSVSTLTIQRTQQEDSAVYLCASSLVRNVGNEQFFGPGTRLTVL.

The sample holds many counts of this clonotype. One end of the junction is discordant with germline, which a read error may explain. The gene calls are TRBV11-3 and TRBJ2-7, with D tentatively TRBD1 (6 bases). CDR1 is SGHNT, CDR2 YENEEA, per germline. The length of the CDR3 is 14 residues. CDR3 amino acids: CASSVDRRSYEQYF. CDR3 coding DNA: TGTGCCAGCAGCGTAGACAGGAGATCCTACGAGCAGTACTTC.

This clonotype was observed a handful of times. The chain joins TRBV6-4 to TRBJ2-2; no firm D call. The V gene lost 2 bases and the J gene lost 3 bases, with 4 bases spanning the gap. Germline values: CDR1 MRHNA, CDR2 SNTAGT. This CDR3 is 13 amino acids long. The CDR3 is CASSDGDTGELFF. The DNA of the CDR3 is TGTGCCAGCAGTGACGGGGACACCGGGGAGCTGTTTTTT.

This chain links TRBV11-2 with TRBJ2-3; weak D call: TRBD2 (5 bases). Germline V lookup: CDR1 SGHAT, CDR2 FQNNGV. V shed 1 base and J shed 10 bases, with 15 bases lying between them. The length of the CDR3 is 14 residues. CDR3 sequence (DNA): TGTGCCAGCAGCTTAGGACCGGGAAAGGTTGCGCAGTATTTT. It specifies CASSLGPGKVAQYF.

In its sample, this clonotype was seen a few times. The V call is TRBV11-3, the J call TRBJ2-2; D is perhaps TRBD1 (6 bases). CDR3 length: 15 amino acids. Looked up from germline, CDR1 is SGHNT and CDR2 is YENEEA. V lost 3 bases to trimming and J lost 5 bases, with 13 bases between them. Here the CDR3 DNA reads TGTGCCAGCAGCTTCTCCGGGACACTTACCGGGGAGCTGTTTTTT. It specifies CASSFSGTLTGELFF.

This clonotype was seen repeatedly, ten times or more. This sequence joins TRBV7-6 and TRBJ2-1; 9 bases line up with TRBD2. V dropped 2 bases and J dropped 4; count of bases not matched to a gene: 0. The CDR3 consists of 14 residues. Germline V lookup: CDR1 SGHVS, CDR2 FNYEAQ. DNA for the CDR3: TGTGCCAGCAGCTTACTAGCGGGATACAATGAGCAGTTCTTC. This sequence encodes CASSLLAGYNEQFF.

This clonotype occurred a few times. The chain recombines TRBV7-2 with TRBJ2-1, with 7 bases that match TRBD2. V was clipped by 6 bases and J by 6 bases; unmatched bases: 5. The CDR3 loop spans 13 amino acids. CDR1 is SGHTA and CDR2 is FQGNSA in the germline V gene. CDR3 DNA: TGTGCCAGCAGATTACTAGCGACCAATGAGCAGTTCTTC. Translated, it gives CASRLLATNEQFF.

The V and J genes are TRBV3-1 and TRBJ2-7; D is uncertain. The CDR3 covers 12 residues. Trimming took off 8 bases at V and 5 bases at J, with 13 bases between the two ends. Per the germline V gene, CDR1 is LGHDT and CDR2 is YNNKEL (reference sequence). In DNA, the CDR3 is TGTGCCAGCCTGGGCAGGACCCACGAGCAGTACTTC. This codes for CASLGRTHEQYF.

This clonotype has ten or more counts. This chain uses TRBV11-2 with TRBJ2-1; possibly TRBD1 for D (5 bases). Trimming stripped 0 bases from V and 12 bases from J, with 15 bases between. CDR1 SGHAT and CDR2 FQNNGV come from the germline V gene. The CDR3 is 14 residues long. The CDR3 nucleotides read TGTGCCAGCAGCTTAGAGTTCGCAGGGTTGGCGCAGTTCTTC. Translation: CASSLEFAGLAQFF.

On this clonotype itself: The junction departs from the called germline gene at one end, perhaps through a read error. This chain uses TRBV3-1 with TRBJ2-3; D may be TRBD2 (7 bases). The germline gives CDR1 LGHDT, CDR2 YNNKEL (reference sequence). There are 16 residues in the CDR3. CDR3 sequence: CANSLYGGRSTDTQYF. The CDR3 nucleotides are TGTGCCAACAGCCTTTACGGGGGGCGATCCACAGATACGCAGTATTTT.

This chain links TRBV12-3 or TRBV12-4 with TRBJ2-7; 9 nucleotides line up with TRBD2. The CDR3 runs to 15 residues. V gave up 6 bases and J gave up 0 bases; unmatched junction bases: 6. The CDR3 coding sequence is TGTGCCAGCAGGAGGGGTAGCGGGAGCTCCTACGAGCAGTACTTC. This translates into CASRRGSGSSYEQYF.

This clonotype was found many times. Because the CDR3's place on the DNA is in doubt, the DNA is left out and the CDR3 is given as listed by TCRdb. This rearrangement joins TRBV6-1 to TRBJ1-6; TRBD1, as called in the table, went unchecked against the DNA. The length of the CDR3 is 15 amino acids, counting both ends. Per germline, CDR1 MNHNS and CDR2 SASEGT. CDR3 loop: CASSTSTGPNSPLHF.